Listed here are 7 T cell receptor beta chains from one sample, sequenced in a study of CD8 T cells in Susac syndrome. An input of about 0.45 to 1 ug of RNA was subjected to reverse transcription using random hexamers. TCRdb processed the immunoSEQ multiplex PCR reads anew with MiXCR; each CDR3 protein has one entry. The sample carries some 120,000 distinct CDR3 sequences, 90% to 95% recorded once. Material for sequencing was CD4+ T cells from PBMCs. These receptors all come from a human donor with multiple sclerosis.

The chain couples TRBV5-6 to TRBJ2-1; 8 bases are a match to TRBD1. CDR1 and CDR2 (germline): SGHDT, YYEEEE. This CDR3 region has 15 residues. The V gene end was trimmed by 4 bases and the J gene end by 6 bases; junction bases not matched to a gene: 9. CDR3 nucleotide sequence: TGTGCCAGCAGCCGGACAGGGCAGTATTCCAATGAGCAGTTCTTC. Translated, it gives CASSRTGQYSNEQFF.

The rearrangement uses TRBV7-8 and TRBJ2-3; D not resolved. Germline CDR1 reads SGHVS; CDR2 reads FQNEAQ. The CDR3 spans 15 residues. Trimming cost V 7 bases and J 2 bases, with 16 bases left between them. CDR3 nucleotide sequence: TGTGCCAGCACCCAAAAGCCCCAGCACACAGATACGCAGTATTTT. Its protein product is CASTQKPQHTDTQYF.

This chain joins TRBV14 and TRBJ2-7; 8 nucleotides line up with TRBD1. The CDR3 contains 15 residues. CDR1 and CDR2 from the germline V gene are SGHDN and FVKESK. J gave up 7 bases and V 5 bases, and 13 bases lay outside the gene matches. CDR3 in amino acids: CASSAWTGSRGEQYF. Written as DNA, the CDR3 is TGTGCCAGCAGCGCCTGGACAGGGTCACGGGGAGAGCAGTACTTC.

The chain is built from TRBV27 and TRBJ2-2; perhaps TRBD2 as D (6 bases). This CDR3 is 17 amino acids long. Per germline, CDR1 MNHEY and CDR2 SMNVEV (reference sequence). Trimming removed 1 base from V and 0 bases from J, with 12 bases in between. CDR3 in amino acids: CASSLWGSGANTGELFF. In DNA form, the CDR3 reads TGTGCCAGCAGTTTATGGGGTAGCGGAGCGAACACCGGGGAGCTGTTTTTT.

The chain joins TRBV6-1 to TRBJ2-2; TRBD1 matches at 9 bases. V dropped 6 bases and J dropped 1; count of bases not matched to a gene: 3. From germline, CDR1 is MNHNS and CDR2 SASEGT. The length of the CDR3 is 15 residues. CDR3 nucleotide sequence: TGTGCCAGCAGAATGGGACAGGGGAACACCGGGGAGCTGTTTTTT. It codes for CASRMGQGNTGELFF.

The V gene is TRBV30, the J gene TRBJ1-5; 9 positions match TRBD1. CDR1 is GTSNPN and CDR2 is SVGIG in the germline V gene (reference sequence). Losses at the gene ends were 2 bases for V and 9 bases for J; bases not matched to a gene: 11. The CDR3 contains 15 residues. CDR3 in DNA: TGTGCCTGGAGTCCGGCCGGGACAGGGTTTCTGCCCCAGCATTTT. The encoded protein is CAWSPAGTGFLPQHF.

The chain recombines TRBV19 with TRBJ1-2; unclear D gene. The V and J ends lost 3 bases and 4 bases respectively, with 9 bases between them. Looked up from germline, CDR1 is LNHDA and CDR2 is SQIVND (reference sequence). The length of the CDR3 is 13 residues. The CDR3 loop is CASSIKGVYGYTF. The CDR3 DNA is TGTGCCAGTAGTATTAAGGGCGTCTATGGCTACACCTTC.